Presented here are 8 T cell receptor beta chains from one specimen sequenced in a study of cytomegalovirus exposure and HLA in healthy donors. In the PCR, 60 Vbeta and 13 Jbeta primers were used. Using immunoSEQ multiplex PCR, the repertoire was profiled, and TCRdb retains in-frame clones only, with some absent. The table includes 95,000 to 110,000 clones, about 77% detected once. Specimen: PBMCs. Receptor source: a woman aged 18-29 years in good health and CMV-seropositive.

The J gene is TRBJ2-1, the V gene TRBV6-5; 8 nucleotides match TRBD2. CDR3 length: 14 residues. Germline V gives CDR1 MNHEY, CDR2 SVGAGI. Trimming at V came to 6 bases and at J to 2 bases, leaving 3 bases not matched to a gene. The CDR3 region is CASRAGLAYNEQFF. In DNA, the CDR3 is TGTGCCAGCAGAGCGGGACTAGCCTACAATGAGCAGTTCTTC.

The chain is built from TRBV2 and TRBJ2-5; tentative D call: TRBD2 (5 bases). Germline values: CDR1 SNHLY, CDR2 FYNNEI. The CDR3 is 13 amino acids. V shed 7 bases and J shed 5 bases, with 14 bases lying between them. The CDR3 region has the DNA TGTGCCAGCACCATAGCGCCCCGGGAGACCCAGTACTTC. Its translation: CASTIAPRETQYF. The variable domain in full, completed from reference TRBV2 and TRBJ2-5, reads EPEVTQTPSHQVTQMGQEVILRCVPISNHLYFYWYRQILGQKVEFLVSFYNNEISEKSEIFDDQFSVERPDGSNFTLKIRSTKLEDSAMYFCASTIAPRETQYFGPGTRLLVL.

The V gene is TRBV9, the J gene TRBJ1-5; TRBD1 is a possible D gene (5 bases). The V end was cut by 2 bases, the J end by 5 bases, with 17 bases between. In germline, CDR1 is SGDLS, CDR2 YYNGEE. The CDR3 consists of 16 residues. The CDR3 loop is CASSVGGGVGDQPQHF. For the CDR3, the DNA is TGTGCCAGCAGCGTGGGGGGAGGGGTGGGCGATCAGCCCCAGCATTTT.

V gene TRBV19 combines with J gene TRBJ1-5; D is unclear. V lost 4 bases and J 3 bases, leaving 13 bases between the germline ends. The CDR3 totals 15 residues. Germline V gene data show CDR1 as LNHDA and CDR2 as SQIVND (reference sequence). CDR3 residues: CASSTSGRVNQPQHF. In DNA, the CDR3 is TGTGCCAGTAGTACGTCGGGGAGAGTCAATCAGCCCCAGCATTTT.

This clone was counted between two and nine times. V usage is TRBV6-5 and J usage is TRBJ1-1; D gene uncertain. The germline gives CDR1 MNHEY, CDR2 SVGAGI. Trimming removed 6 bases from V and 5 bases from J, with 13 bases in between. The CDR3 consists of 13 residues. The CDR3 sequence: CASREGIWTEAFF. DNA of the CDR3: TGTGCCAGCAGAGAGGGAATTTGGACTGAAGCTTTCTTT.

The genes are TRBV7-2 and TRBJ1-1; D unclear. Trimming removed 5 bases at V and 3 bases at J, with 13 bases between. Germline V CDR1 and CDR2: SGHTA, FQGNSA. The CDR3 is 14 amino acids. The DNA of the CDR3 is TGTGCCAGCAGCACAATTTTACAGTACACTGAAGCTTTCTTT. It yields the protein CASSTILQYTEAFF.

V is TRBV7-8 and J is TRBJ2-7; 9 positions match TRBD2. The CDR3 is 15 amino acids. Losses at the gene ends were 2 bases for V and 5 bases for J; bases not matched to a gene: 7. Germline V gives CDR1 SGHVS, CDR2 FQNEAQ. The CDR3 DNA is TGTGCCAGCAGCTTATCCTTAGCGGGAGCTCACGAGCAGTACTTC. Its translation: CASSLSLAGAHEQYF.

CDR3: CASSLAGGGRETQYF. The CDR3, as DNA: TGTGCCAGCTCCCTAGCGGGAGGGGGCCGAGAGACCCAGTACTTC. The V and J genes are TRBV6-5 and TRBJ2-5, with 12 bases matching TRBD2. V lost 8 bases to trimming and J lost 4 bases; unmatched junction nucleotides: 8. The V gene's germline CDR1 is MNHEY and CDR2 SVGAGI. The CDR3 has 15 amino acids.